In this sample, the clone carrying this T cell receptor beta chain turned up many times. The sample holds other DNA sequences that translate to the same CDR3. The CDR3 has 15 amino acids. J lost 3 bases, V lost 4 bases, and 3 bases had no gene match. Germline CDR1 and CDR2: DFQATT and SNEGSKA (reference sequence). This entry belongs to a study of metastatic and nonmetastatic thyroid tumors. Study information: From malignant and benign thyroid patients, repertoires in blood and in tumor or nodule tissue were compared.

TCRdb re-analyzed the PCR reads through MiXCR. Seen here are 30,000 to 40,000 clones, approximately 16% observed once, and the top ten hold about a fifth. Prior to thyroid surgery, none of the patients had received any treatment. The clonotype originates from a male donor with papillary thyroid cancer or a benign thyroid nodule (not recorded which). Some clones in this sample may be carry-over from other donors' samples. Sequenced material: blood. The chain employs TRBV20-1 and TRBJ2-1; 13 nucleotides align to TRBD2. CDR3 sequence (DNA): TGCAGTGCTACCGGGACTAGCGGGATCTACAATGAGCAGTTCTTC. As protein: CSATGTSGIYNEQFF.